What follows are 16 T cell receptor beta chains derived from one specimen sequenced in a study of blood T cells in healthy people across ages. For the second PCR, which ran for about 6 to 11 cycles, a sample-barcoded 5' primer and a J-beta primer mix were used. TCRdb re-derived calls from the 5' RACE reads in MiXCR, one entry per CDR3 protein. Of hundreds of thousands of distinct CDR3 sequences listed, about 55% are singletons. Sequenced input: blood. The source of these receptors is an elderly man in good health.

This chain connects TRBV6-6 to TRBJ2-5; tentative D call: TRBD1 (5 bases). Trimming took off 6 bases at V and 5 bases at J, with 10 bases between the two ends. The germline V gene encodes CDR1 MNHNY and CDR2 SVGAGI (reference sequence). The CDR3 loop spans 12 amino acids. The CDR3 DNA sequence: TGTGCCAGCAGGGACATCATTGAGACCCAGTACTTC. Its translation is CASRDIIETQYF.

In this sample, this clonotype turned up a few times. The gene calls are TRBV29-1 and TRBJ2-5; D assignment may be TRBD1 or TRBD2 (5 bases each). Looked up from germline, CDR1 is SQVTM and CDR2 is ANQGSEA. The CDR3 loop spans 12 amino acids. V lost 7 bases and J lost 5, with 14 bases in between. Here the CDR3 DNA reads TGCAGCGGGAGGCTAGGGGCGGAGACCCAGTACTTC. Amino acid sequence: CSGRLGAETQYF. The full variable domain, rest sourced from reference TRBV29-1 and TRBJ2-5, is SAVISQKPSRDICQRGTSLTIQCQVDSQVTMMFWYRQQPGQSLTLIATANQGSEATYESGFVIDKFPISRPNLTFSTLTVSNMSPEDSSIYLCSGRLGAETQYFGPGTRLLVL.

The gene calls are TRBV25-1 and TRBJ2-2; D might be TRBD2 (6 bases). Germline CDR1 MGHDK, CDR2 SYGVNS. The CDR3 sequence is 15 residues long. V dropped 1 base and J dropped 8 bases, with 14 bases sitting between them. The CDR3 here is CASSESRRVLGELFF. CDR3 DNA sequence: TGTGCCAGCAGTGAATCGAGGAGGGTACTAGGGGAGCTGTTTTTT.

The chain joins TRBV4-1 to TRBJ2-5; 11 bases fit TRBD2. Losses at the gene ends were 0 bases for V and 2 bases for J; bases not matched to a gene: 2. Germline V gives CDR1 MGHRA, CDR2 YSYEKL. This CDR3 region has 16 residues. CDR3 in DNA: TGCGCCAGCAGCCAAGAGGGGACTAGCGGACAAGAGACCCAGTACTTC. Protein sequence: CASSQEGTSGQETQYF.

This clonotype was detected ten times or more. The J gene is TRBJ2-1, the V gene TRBV27; D gene ambiguous. Germline V gene data show CDR1 as MNHEY and CDR2 as SMNVEV (reference sequence). V lost 6 bases, J lost 2 bases, and 8 bases lay in between. This CDR3 has 13 amino acids. The DNA of the CDR3 is TGTGCCAGCAGACTCAGGACCTACAATGAGCAGTTCTTC. This codes for CASRLRTYNEQFF.

The chain carries TRBV24-1 and TRBJ1-1; the D gene is possibly TRBD1 (5 bases). This CDR3 region has 14 residues. Germline CDR1 reads KGHDR; CDR2 reads SFDVKD. Trimming removed 4 bases at V and 1 base at J, with 9 bases between. The DNA of the CDR3 is TGTGCCACCAGTGAGGGGGGAAAGAACACTGAAGCTTTCTTT. This codes for CATSEGGKNTEAFF.

The rearrangement joins TRBV20-1 to TRBJ2-7, with no clear D. CDR1 DFQATT and CDR2 SNEGSKA come from the germline V gene (reference sequence). The CDR3 totals 11 residues. The CDR3 region is CSLESGYEQYF. DNA of the CDR3: TGCAGCTTGGAGAGTGGTTACGAGCAGTACTTC.

This chain links TRBV28 with TRBJ2-7; D might be TRBD1 (6 bases). Germline CDR1 is MDHEN and CDR2 is SYDVKM. The CDR3 spans 12 residues. Deletions cut 2 bases from V and 8 bases from J, with 10 bases between. The CDR3 here is CASSLPRDKQYF. CDR3 in DNA: TGTGCCAGCAGTTTACCCCGGGACAAGCAGTACTTC.

The genes are TRBV2 and TRBJ2-7, with TRBD1 identical over 8 bases. There are 15 residues in the CDR3. V trimming: 6 bases; J trimming: 3 bases; junction bases outside the gene matches: 10. Germline CDR1 and CDR2: SNHLY and FYNNEI. The CDR3: CASSRDRGRYYEQYF. The DNA for the CDR3 is TGTGCCAGCAGCCGCGACAGGGGAAGATACTACGAGCAGTACTTC.

Written as DNA, the CDR3 is TGCAGTGCACCTTTACAGGGCATTGAGCAGTACTTC. This gives the protein CSAPLQGIEQYF. The gene calls are TRBV20-1 and TRBJ2-7, with a possible D match to TRBD1 (6 bases). The germline V and J ends were trimmed by 6 bases and 7 bases, with 16 bases remaining between them. The CDR3 consists of 12 residues. Germline V gene sequence: CDR1 DFQATT, CDR2 SNEGSKA (reference sequence).

V usage is TRBV6-1 and J usage is TRBJ2-7; D is possibly TRBD1 or TRBD2 (6 bases each). The germline V and J ends were trimmed by 3 bases and 2 bases, with 14 bases remaining between them. The CDR3 has 15 residues. CDR1 and CDR2 from the germline V gene are MNHNS and SASEGT. This CDR3 is CASSDSGATTYEQYF. In DNA, the CDR3 is TGTGCCAGCAGTGATTCGGGGGCGACTACCTACGAGCAGTACTTC.

J is TRBJ2-4 and V is TRBV20-1; 11 positions agree with TRBD1. The DNA matches TRBJ2-7 better at its end, which makes the J call doubtful. The germline V gene has CDR1 DFQATT and CDR2 SNEGSKA (reference sequence). The CDR3 length is 14 residues. CDR3 loop: CSALHGTGGYEQYF. The CDR3 DNA reads as TGCAGTGCTCTACACGGGACAGGGGGATACGAGCAGTACTTC.

The chain employs TRBV27 and TRBJ1-4, with D unresolved. The CDR3 length is 16 residues. V lost 7 bases and J lost 0, with 15 bases in between. Looked up from germline, CDR1 is MNHEY and CDR2 is SMNVEV (reference sequence). The CDR3 DNA sequence: TGTGCCAGCAAAAAAGGGTCAGCGGCAACTAATGAAAAACTGTTTTTT. Amino acid sequence: CASKKGSAATNEKLFF.

The genes are TRBV5-1 and TRBJ2-7; possible D gene TRBD2, 6 bases. The germline CDR1 and CDR2 sequences are SGHRS and YFSETQ. The CDR3 totals 16 residues. V lost 4 bases and J lost 7, with 24 bases in between. The CDR3 DNA is TGCGCCAGCAGCCCCCCTTCCCGGGGGTCCTACAATGAGCAGTACTTC. It codes for CASSPPSRGSYNEQYF.

The chain links TRBV28 to TRBJ2-7, with 7 bases aligning to TRBD2. Losses at the gene ends were 3 bases for V and 0 bases for J; bases not matched to a gene: 2. The length of the CDR3 is 14 residues. Looked up from germline, CDR1 is MDHEN and CDR2 is SYDVKM. The chain's CDR3 is CASSFPGGSYEQYF. The CDR3 DNA reads TGTGCCAGCAGTTTCCCGGGGGGCTCCTACGAGCAGTACTTC.

J is TRBJ2-5 and V is TRBV5-1, with 10 bases fitting TRBD2. J lost 7 bases, V lost 0 bases, and 6 bases had no gene match. This CDR3 has 15 amino acids. Germline loops: CDR1 SGHRS, CDR2 YFSETQ. The CDR3, as DNA: TGCGCCAGCAGCTTGGAAGCGGGAGGGCCCGTGACCCAGTACTTC. It yields the protein CASSLEAGGPVTQYF.